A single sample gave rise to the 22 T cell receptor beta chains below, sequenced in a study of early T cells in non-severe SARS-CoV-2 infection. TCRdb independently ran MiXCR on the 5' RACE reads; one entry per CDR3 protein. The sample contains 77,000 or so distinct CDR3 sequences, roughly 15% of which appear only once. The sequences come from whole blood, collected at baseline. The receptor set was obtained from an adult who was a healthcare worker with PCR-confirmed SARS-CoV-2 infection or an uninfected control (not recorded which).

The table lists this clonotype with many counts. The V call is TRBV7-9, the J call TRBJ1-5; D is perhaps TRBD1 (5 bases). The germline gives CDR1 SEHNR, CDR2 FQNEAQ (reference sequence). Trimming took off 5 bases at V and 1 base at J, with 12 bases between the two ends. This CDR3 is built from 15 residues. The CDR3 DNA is TGTGCCAGCAGCCCATCCGGACACAGCAATCAGCCCCAGCATTTT. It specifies CASSPSGHSNQPQHF.

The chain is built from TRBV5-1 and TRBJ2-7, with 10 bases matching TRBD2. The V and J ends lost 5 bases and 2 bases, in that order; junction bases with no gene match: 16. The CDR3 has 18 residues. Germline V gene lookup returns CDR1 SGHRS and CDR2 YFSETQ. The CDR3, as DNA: TGCGCCAGCAGTCGTACCCCTAGCGGGAGCGCCCTCCCCTACGAGCAGTACTTC. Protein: CASSRTPSGSALPYEQYF.

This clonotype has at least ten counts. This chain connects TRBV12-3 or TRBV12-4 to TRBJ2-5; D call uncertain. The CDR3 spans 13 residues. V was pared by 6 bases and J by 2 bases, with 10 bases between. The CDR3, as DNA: TGTGCCAGCAGCCGTCAGGCTCAAGAGACCCAGTACTTC. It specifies CASSRQAQETQYF.

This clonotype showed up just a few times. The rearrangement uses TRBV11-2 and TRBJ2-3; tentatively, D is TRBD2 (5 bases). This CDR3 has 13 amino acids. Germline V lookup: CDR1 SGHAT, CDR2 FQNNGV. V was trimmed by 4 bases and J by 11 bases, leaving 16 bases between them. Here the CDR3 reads CASSSLIASEQYF. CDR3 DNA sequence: TGTGCCAGCAGCTCCCTGATAGCGAGTGAGCAGTATTTT.

CDR3 in amino acids: CASSQLQGGGPNEQYF. In DNA, the CDR3 is TGTGCCAGCAGCCAACTTCAAGGGGGAGGGCCGAACGAGCAGTACTTC. The J gene is TRBJ2-7, the V gene TRBV3-1; TRBD2 might be the D (7 bases). Trimming cost V 2 bases and J 5 bases, with 19 bases left between them. This CDR3 spans 16 amino acids. Germline-derived CDR1 and CDR2 are LGHDT and YNNKEL (reference sequence).

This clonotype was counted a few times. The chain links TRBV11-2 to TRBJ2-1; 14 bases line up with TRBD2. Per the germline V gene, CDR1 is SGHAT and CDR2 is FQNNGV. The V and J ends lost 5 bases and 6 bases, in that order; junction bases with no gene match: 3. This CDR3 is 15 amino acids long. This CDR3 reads CASSQTSGRANEQFF. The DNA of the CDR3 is TGTGCCAGCAGCCAGACTAGCGGGAGGGCCAATGAGCAGTTCTTC.

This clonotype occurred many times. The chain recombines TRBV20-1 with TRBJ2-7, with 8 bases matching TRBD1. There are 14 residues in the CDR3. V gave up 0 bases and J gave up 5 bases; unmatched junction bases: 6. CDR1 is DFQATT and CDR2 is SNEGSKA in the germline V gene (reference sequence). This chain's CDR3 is CSARDRTGIDEQYF. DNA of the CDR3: TGCAGTGCTAGAGATCGGACAGGGATCGACGAGCAGTACTTC.

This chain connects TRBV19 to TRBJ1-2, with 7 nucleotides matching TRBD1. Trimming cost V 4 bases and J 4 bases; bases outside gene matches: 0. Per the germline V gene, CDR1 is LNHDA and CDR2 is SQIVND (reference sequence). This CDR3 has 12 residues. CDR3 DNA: TGTGCCAGTAGTAGGACAGGCTATGGCTACACCTTC. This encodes CASSRTGYGYTF.

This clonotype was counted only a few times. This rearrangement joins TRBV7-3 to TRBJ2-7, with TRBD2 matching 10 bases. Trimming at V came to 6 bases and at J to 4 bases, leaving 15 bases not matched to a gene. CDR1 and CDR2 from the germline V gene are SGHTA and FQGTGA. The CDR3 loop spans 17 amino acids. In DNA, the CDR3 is TGTGCCAGCAGTTTGGGAGCGACCGGGACTAGCGCATACGAGCAGTACTTC. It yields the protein CASSLGATGTSAYEQYF.

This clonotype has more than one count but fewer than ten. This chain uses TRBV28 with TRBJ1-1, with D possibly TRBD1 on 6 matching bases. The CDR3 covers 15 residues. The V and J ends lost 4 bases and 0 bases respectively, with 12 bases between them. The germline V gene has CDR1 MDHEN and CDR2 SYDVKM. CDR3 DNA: TGTGCCAGCAGTTCGGTGGGGGGCGTGAACACTGAAGCTTTCTTT. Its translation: CASSSVGGVNTEAFF.

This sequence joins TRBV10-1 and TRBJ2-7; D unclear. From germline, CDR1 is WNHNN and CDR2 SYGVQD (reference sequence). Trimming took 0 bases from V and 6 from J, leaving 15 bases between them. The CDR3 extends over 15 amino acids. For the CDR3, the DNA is TGCGCCAGCAGTGAGTCGTTCGCCGCCTTCAGCGAGCAGTACTTC. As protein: CASSESFAAFSEQYF.

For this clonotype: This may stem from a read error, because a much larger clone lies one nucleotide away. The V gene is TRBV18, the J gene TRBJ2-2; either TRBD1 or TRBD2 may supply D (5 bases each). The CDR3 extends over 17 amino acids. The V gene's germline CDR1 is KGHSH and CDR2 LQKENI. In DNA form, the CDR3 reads TGTGTCAGCTCACCACGAGCGATGGGACGTCTAGCCGGGGAGCTGTTTTTT. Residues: CVSSPRAMGRLAGELFF. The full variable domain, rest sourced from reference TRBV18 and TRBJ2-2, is NAGVMQNPRHLVRRRGQEARLRCSPMKGHSHVYWYRQLPEEGLKFMVYLQKENIIDESGMPKERFSAEFPKEGPSILRIQQVVRGDSAAYFCVSSPRAMGRLAGELFFGEGSRLTVL.

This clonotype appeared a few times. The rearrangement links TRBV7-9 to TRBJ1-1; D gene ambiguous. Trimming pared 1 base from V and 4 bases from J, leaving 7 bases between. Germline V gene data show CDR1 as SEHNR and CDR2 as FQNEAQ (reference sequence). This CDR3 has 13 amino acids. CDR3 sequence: CASSLEASTEAFF. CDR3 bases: TGTGCCAGCAGCTTAGAGGCAAGCACTGAAGCTTTCTTT.

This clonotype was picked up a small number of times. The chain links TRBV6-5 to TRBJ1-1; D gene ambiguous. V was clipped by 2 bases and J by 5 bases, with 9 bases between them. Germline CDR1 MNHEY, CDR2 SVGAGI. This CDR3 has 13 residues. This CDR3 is CASSYILGTEAFF. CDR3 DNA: TGTGCCAGCAGTTACATCTTGGGGACTGAAGCTTTCTTT.

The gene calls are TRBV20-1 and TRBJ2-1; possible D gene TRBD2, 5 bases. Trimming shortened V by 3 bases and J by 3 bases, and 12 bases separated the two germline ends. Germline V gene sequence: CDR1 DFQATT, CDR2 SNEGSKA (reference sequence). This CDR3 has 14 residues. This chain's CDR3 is CSASTGLSYNEQFF. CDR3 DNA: TGCAGTGCTAGTACCGGACTTAGCTACAATGAGCAGTTCTTC.

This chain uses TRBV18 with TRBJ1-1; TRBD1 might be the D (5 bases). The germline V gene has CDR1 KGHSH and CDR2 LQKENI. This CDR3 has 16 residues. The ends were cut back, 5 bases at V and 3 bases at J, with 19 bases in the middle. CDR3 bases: TGTGCCAGCTCAATAACTGGGGCGGGGCAGGACACTGAAGCTTTCTTT. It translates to CASSITGAGQDTEAFF. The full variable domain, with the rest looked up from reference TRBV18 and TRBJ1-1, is NAGVMQNPRHLVRRRGQEARLRCSPMKGHSHVYWYRQLPEEGLKFMVYLQKENIIDESGMPKERFSAEFPKEGPSILRIQQVVRGDSAAYFCASSITGAGQDTEAFFGQGTRLTVV.

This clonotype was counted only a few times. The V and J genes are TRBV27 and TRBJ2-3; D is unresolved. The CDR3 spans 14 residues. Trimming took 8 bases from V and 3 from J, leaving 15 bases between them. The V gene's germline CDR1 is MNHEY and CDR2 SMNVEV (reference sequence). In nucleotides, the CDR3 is TGTGCCAGCGCCTTCTTCGGGCCGACAGATACGCAGTATTTT. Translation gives CASAFFGPTDTQYF.

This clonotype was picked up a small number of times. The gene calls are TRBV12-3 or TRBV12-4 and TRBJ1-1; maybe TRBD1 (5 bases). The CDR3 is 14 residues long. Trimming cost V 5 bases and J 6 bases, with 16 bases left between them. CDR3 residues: CASSQPGGDAEAFF. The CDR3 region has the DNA TGTGCCAGCAGTCAACCCGGGGGGGATGCTGAAGCTTTCTTT.

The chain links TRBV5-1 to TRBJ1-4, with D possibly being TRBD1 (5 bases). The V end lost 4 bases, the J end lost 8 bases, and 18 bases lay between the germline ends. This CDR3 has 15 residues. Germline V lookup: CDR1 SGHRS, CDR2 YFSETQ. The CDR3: CASSGGRSRMEKLFF. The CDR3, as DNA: TGCGCCAGCAGCGGGGGGAGGAGCCGGATGGAAAAACTGTTTTTT.

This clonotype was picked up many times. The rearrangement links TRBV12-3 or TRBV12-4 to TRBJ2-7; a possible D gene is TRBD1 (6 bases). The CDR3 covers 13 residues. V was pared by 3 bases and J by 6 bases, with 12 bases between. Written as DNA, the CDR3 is TGTGCCAGCAGTTTCAACAGGGACATCGAGCAGTACTTC. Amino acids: CASSFNRDIEQYF.

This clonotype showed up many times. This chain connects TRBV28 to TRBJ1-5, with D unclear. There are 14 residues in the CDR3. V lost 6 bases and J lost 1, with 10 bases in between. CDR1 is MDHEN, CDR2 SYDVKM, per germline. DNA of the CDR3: TGTGCCAGCAGCGGGAGATTAAGCAATCAGCCCCAGCATTTT. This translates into CASSGRLSNQPQHF.

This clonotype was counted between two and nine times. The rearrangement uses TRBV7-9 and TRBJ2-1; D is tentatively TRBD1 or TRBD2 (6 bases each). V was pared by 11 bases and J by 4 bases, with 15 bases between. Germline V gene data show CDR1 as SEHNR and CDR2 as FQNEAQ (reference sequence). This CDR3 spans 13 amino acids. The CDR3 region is CALGQGTYNEQFF. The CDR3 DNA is TGTGCCCTCGGGCAGGGGACTTACAATGAGCAGTTCTTC.